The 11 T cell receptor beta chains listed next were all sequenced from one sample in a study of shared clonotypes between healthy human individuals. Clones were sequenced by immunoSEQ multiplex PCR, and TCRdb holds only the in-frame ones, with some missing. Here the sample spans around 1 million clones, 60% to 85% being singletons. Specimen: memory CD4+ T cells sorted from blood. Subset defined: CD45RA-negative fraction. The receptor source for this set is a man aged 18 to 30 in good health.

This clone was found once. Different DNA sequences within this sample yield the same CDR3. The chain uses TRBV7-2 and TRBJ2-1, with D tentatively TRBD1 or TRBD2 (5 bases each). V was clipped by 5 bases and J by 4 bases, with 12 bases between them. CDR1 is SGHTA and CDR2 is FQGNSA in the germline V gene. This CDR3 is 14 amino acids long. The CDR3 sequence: CASSPRGSYNEQFF. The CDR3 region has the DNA TGTGCCAGCAGCCCCCGGGGCTCTTACAATGAGCAGTTCTTC.

CDR3 sequence: CASSLFQGMNTEAFF. The DNA for the CDR3 is TGTGCCAGCAGCTTATTTCAGGGCATGAACACTGAAGCTTTCTTT. The chain links TRBV7-6 to TRBJ1-1, with D perhaps TRBD1 (5 bases). The germline V gene encodes CDR1 SGHVS and CDR2 FNYEAQ. CDR3 length: 15 residues. Between the trimmed V and J ends, which lost 2 bases and 0 bases, there was a span of 10 bases.

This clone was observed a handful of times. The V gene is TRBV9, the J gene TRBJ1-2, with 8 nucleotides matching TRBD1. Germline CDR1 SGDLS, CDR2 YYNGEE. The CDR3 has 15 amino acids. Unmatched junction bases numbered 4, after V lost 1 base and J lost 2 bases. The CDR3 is CASSVTGTGNYGYTF. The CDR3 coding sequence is TGTGCCAGCAGCGTAACCGGGACAGGCAACTATGGCTACACCTTC. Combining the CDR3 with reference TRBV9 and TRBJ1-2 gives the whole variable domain DSGVTQTPKHLITATGQRVTLRCSPRSGDLSVYWYQQSLDQGLQFLIQYYNGEERAKGNILERFSAQQFPDLHSELNLSSLELGDSALYFCASSVTGTGNYGYTFGSGTRLTVV.

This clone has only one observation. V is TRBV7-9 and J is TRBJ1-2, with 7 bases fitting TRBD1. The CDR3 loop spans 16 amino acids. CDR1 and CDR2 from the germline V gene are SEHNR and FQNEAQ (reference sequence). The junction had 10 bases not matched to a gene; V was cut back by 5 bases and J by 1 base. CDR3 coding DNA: TGTGCCAGCAGCCACGCGACCGGGACAGTTAACTATGGCTACACCTTC. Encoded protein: CASSHATGTVNYGYTF. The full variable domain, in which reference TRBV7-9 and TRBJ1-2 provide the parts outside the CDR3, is DTGVSQNPRHKITKRGQNVTFRCDPISEHNRLYWYRQTLGQGPEFLTYFQNEAQLEKSRLLSDRFSAERPKGSFSTLEIQRTEQGDSAMYLCASSHATGTVNYGYTFGSGTRLTVV.

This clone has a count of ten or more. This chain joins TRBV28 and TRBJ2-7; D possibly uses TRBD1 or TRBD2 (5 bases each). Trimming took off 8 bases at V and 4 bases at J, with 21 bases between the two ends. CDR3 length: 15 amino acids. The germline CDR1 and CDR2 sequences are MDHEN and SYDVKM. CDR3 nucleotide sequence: TGTGCCAGCCATTCTCTGGGGACCGCGCGTTACGAGCAGTACTTC. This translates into CASHSLGTARYEQYF. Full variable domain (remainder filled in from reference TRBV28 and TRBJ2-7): DVKVTQSSRYLVKRTGEKVFLECVQDMDHENMFWYRQDPGLGLRLIYFSYDVKMKEKGDIPEGYSVSREKKERFSLILESASTNQTSMYLCASHSLGTARYEQYFGPGTRLTVT.

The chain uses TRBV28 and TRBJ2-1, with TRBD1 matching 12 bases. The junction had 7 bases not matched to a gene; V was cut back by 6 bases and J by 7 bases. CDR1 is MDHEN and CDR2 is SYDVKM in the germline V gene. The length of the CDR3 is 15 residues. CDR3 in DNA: TGTGCCAGCAGCAAACCGGGACAGGGGGCTAATGAGCAGTTCTTC. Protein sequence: CASSKPGQGANEQFF.

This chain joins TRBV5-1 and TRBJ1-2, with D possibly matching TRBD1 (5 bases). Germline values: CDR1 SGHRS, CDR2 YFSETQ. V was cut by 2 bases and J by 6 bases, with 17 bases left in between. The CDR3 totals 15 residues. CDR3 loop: CASSLGQARGDGYTF. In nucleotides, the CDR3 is TGCGCCAGCAGCTTAGGACAAGCCCGGGGGGATGGCTACACCTTC. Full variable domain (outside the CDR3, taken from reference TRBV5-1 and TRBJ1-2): KAGVTQTPRYLIKTRGQQVTLSCSPISGHRSVSWYQQTPGQGLQFLFEYFSETQRNKGNFPGRFSGRQFSNSRSEMNVSTLELGDSALYLCASSLGQARGDGYTFGSGTRLTVV.

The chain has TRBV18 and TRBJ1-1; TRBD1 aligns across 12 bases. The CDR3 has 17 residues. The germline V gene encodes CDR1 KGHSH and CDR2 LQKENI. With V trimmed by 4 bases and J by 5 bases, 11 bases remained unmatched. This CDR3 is CASSRKPRDRGRTEAFF. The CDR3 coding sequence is TGTGCCAGCTCACGTAAACCTCGGGACAGGGGGCGGACTGAAGCTTTCTTT.

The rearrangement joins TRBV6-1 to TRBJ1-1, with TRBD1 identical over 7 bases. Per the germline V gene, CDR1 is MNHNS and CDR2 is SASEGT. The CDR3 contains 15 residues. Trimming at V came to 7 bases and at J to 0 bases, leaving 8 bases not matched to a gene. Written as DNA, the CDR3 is TGTGCCAGCAATAGGGGGCGGATGGTGAACACTGAAGCTTTCTTT. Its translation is CASNRGRMVNTEAFF.

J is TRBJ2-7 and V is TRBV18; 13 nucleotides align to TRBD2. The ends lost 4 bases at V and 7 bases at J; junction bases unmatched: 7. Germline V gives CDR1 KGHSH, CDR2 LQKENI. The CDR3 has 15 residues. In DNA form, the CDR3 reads TGTGCCAGCTCACAACTAGCGGGAGGGCAGGGAGAGCAGTACTTC. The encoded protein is CASSQLAGGQGEQYF.

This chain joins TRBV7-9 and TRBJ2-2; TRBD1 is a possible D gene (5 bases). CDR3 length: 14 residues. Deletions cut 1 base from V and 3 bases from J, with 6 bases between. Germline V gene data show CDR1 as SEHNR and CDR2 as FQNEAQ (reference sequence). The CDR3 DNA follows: TGTGCCAGCAGCTTAGAGGGGTACACCGGGGAGCTGTTTTTT. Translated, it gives CASSLEGYTGELFF. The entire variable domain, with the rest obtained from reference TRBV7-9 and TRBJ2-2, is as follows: DTGVSQNPRHKITKRGQNVTFRCDPISEHNRLYWYRQTLGQGPEFLTYFQNEAQLEKSRLLSDRFSAERPKGSFSTLEIQRTEQGDSAMYLCASSLEGYTGELFFGEGSRLTVL.